This entry lists 3 T cell receptor beta chains sequenced from one sample in a study of T-cell reconstitution after alpha-beta-depleted transplantation in children (dated by TCRdb to 2016 to 2017). The label giving this sample's treatment or condition can be read as: allogeneic hematopoietic cell transplantation with graft depleted of TCRalphabeta T cells and CD19 B cells. The library was built by means of PCR. Sequenced using an Illumina HiSeq 2500. TCR library preparation used molecular barcoding, with unique molecular identifiers applied to normalize quantification of the TCRbeta repertoire. Clones were called with MiXCR by TCRdb after fastp trimmed the public reads at Q25, and only in-frame beta chains were retained. Each entry merges the rows of one CDR3 protein and shows their most common DNA and genes. The sample records 490,000 or so distinct CDR3 sequences, 10% of which are singletons. The ten largest make up 2% of the sample.

The source material was PBMCs, sampled before TCRalphabeta/CD19-depleted stem cell transplant. The receptors derive from a child aged 2 to 15 with inherited bone marrow failure, due to receive a stem cell transplant.

This clonotype occurred many times. The chain carries TRBV29-1 and TRBJ2-5, with 10 bases fitting TRBD2. After removal of 7 bases from V and 4 bases from J, the junction contained 3 bases not matched to a gene. Germline V gene data show CDR1 as SQVTM and CDR2 as ANQGSEA. The CDR3 has 12 amino acids. The DNA for the CDR3 is TGCAGCGCCGTAGCGGGGGGAGAGACCCAGTACTTC. Protein product: CSAVAGGETQYF.

This clonotype was seen only a few times. The chain combines TRBV12-3 or TRBV12-4 with TRBJ1-6; 8 bases map to TRBD1. V shed 3 bases and J 7 bases; nucleotides not matched to a gene: 5. The CDR3 totals 15 residues. CDR3 in amino acids: CASSLEGQGNSPLHF. The CDR3 region has the DNA TGTGCCAGCAGTTTGGAAGGACAGGGCAATTCACCCCTCCACTTT.

At least ten counts were recorded for this clonotype. Germline is not matched at one junction end, which may reflect a read error. This chain joins TRBV5-1 and TRBJ2-2; D unclear. The CDR3 is 14 residues long. Germline V gene sequence: CDR1 SGHRS, CDR2 YFSETQ. In nucleotides, the CDR3 is TGTGCCAGCAGTTTAGTTCGAAACACCGGGGAGCTGTTTTTT. Translating it yields CASSLVRNTGELFF.